This TCR beta chain was retrieved from a study of naive and memory T cell subsets (dated by TCRdb to the late 2010s). Turning to the overall study: An open-source, UMI-based TCR alpha and beta sequencing pipeline was applied to sorted naive and memory peripheral blood T cell subsets. IgG serology results and the functional CMV T cell responses were in complete agreement. RNA was DNase-treated and reverse transcribed with TCR constant-region primers, mostly using SuperScript III.

The library relied on UMI-ligation and nested PCR. To cover both TRBC1 and TRBC2, the beta constant-region primer consisted of an equimolar mix of two oligonucleotides. Four rounds of PCR were used to amplify ligated cDNA, with nested alpha and beta constant-region primers being used together with the SP2 primer. T4 RNA ligase 1 ligated a single-stranded oligonucleotide carrying the SP2 primer and a 12-nucleotide UMI to the cDNA 3' end. The ligation reaction was kept at 16 degrees C for about 18-24 hours. To avoid over-amplification, PCR2 was usually performed as a SYBR Green qPCR and halted once a predetermined threshold was reached. Apart from the first purification, every purification step used Agencourt AMPure XP magnetic beads. Library quantification was done by Qubit, followed by a TapeStation check on which the main peak was expected at around 650 bp. The pooled libraries were sequenced on an Illumina MiSeq using v2 2x251 paired-end kits, which usually yielded roughly 0.85-2.2 million reads per sample. Each sample library was pooled at about 4.4 nM, and roughly 4.5-7.5% PhiX was included to improve cluster recognition. The authors' pipeline ran thus. Using tag matching that tolerated one base-pair mismatch, Decombinator assigned V and J genes to FASTQ reads that had been processed by Demultiplexor. Collapsinator relied on UMIs to fix sequencing errors as well as frequency errors caused by PCR heterogeneity. CDR3Translator translated TCRs and extracted CDR3s from the conserved cysteine to the FGXG phenylalanine, flagging non-productive sequences. Gini, Shannon entropy and inverse Simpson indices were calculated on repertoires subsampled to equal numbers of UMI-defined TCRs. Within the linear range, a power law was fitted by maximum likelihood to the distributions of clonotype abundance. For one naive CD8 sample, the pipeline and MIGEC produced similar UMI counts, unique TCR numbers and clonal distributions. The repertoires were searched for around 7,000 CMV-associated CDR3 sequences that had been compiled from VDJdb and a published dataset. Through fastp at Q25 and MiXCR, TCRdb rebuilt clones from the public reads, retaining in-frame beta chains. Here each entry gathers all rows of one CDR3 protein and keeps the most common genes and DNA. What appears here as the V and J calls and clone size reflects TCRdb's work, not the paper's. For this sample there are some 22,000 distinct CDR3 sequences; around 8.8% appear just once. The ten largest clones represent 22% of the sample.

The germline V end is reduced by 3 bases and the J end by 3 bases; junction bases left unmatched: 4. The CDR3 starts with the cysteine, ends with the phenylalanine, and has 15 residues. Only the CDR3 DNA is retained, 45 bases long and in frame from the first base. CDR1 and CDR2 were assigned from the germline V gene (reference sequence) as LNHDA and SQIVND. This clonotype was counted only a few times. Which antigen it targets is not known. The input lacks base qualities; no much larger clone sits a single base away. From the second PCR step on, the TCR alpha and beta chain libraries were amplified in separate reactions. To determine each donor's CMV status, fresh PBMCs were stimulated overnight with CMV viral lysate, and IFNgamma production from CD4+ T cells was then assessed. Miltenyi beads were used first to positively select CD4 T cells, and CD8 T cells were then positively selected from the CD4-negative fraction. Cells stained for CD3, CD4, CD8, CD45RA, CD27 and a live/dead dye were sorted on a BD Aria II into four subsets by CD45RA and CD27. Blood came from three healthy volunteers, each fractionated into CD4 and CD8 T cells and then into four differentiation subsets. About 110 ml of peripheral blood was taken from each donor, and PBMC were separated by density-gradient centrifugation on Ficoll-Paque PLUS. Sorted cells were lysed in RLT buffer, after which RNA was extracted using a Qiagen RNeasy kit and stored at -80 degrees C.

The full study reports these points: RNA-based TCR counts may be affected by expression changes linked to T cell activation and differentiation. A power law was followed by TCR abundance, with an exponent that differed between naive and memory subsets but was consistent across the three individuals. In both CD4 and CD8 cells, the Gini index increased while Shannon and inverse Simpson diversity decreased from naive through CM, EM and EMRA. The repertoire findings for the naive and memory subsets could not be validated against a ground truth, as none was available. Following error correction, more than 95% of naive TCR sequences occurred only once, which made naive abundance distributions much steeper than those of memory subsets. Each clonotype was defined as a single alpha or beta chain sequence rather than as a paired alpha/beta receptor.

The V and J genes are TRBV19 and TRBJ2-2; 7 bases in the junction line up with TRBD2. Sequencing used central memory CD8+ T cells from blood. Per the publication, the cell subset or site label means: central memory, CD45RA- CD27+. This clonotype was sampled from a human donor in good health. The DNA is TGTGCCAGTAGTATCGGGGGGTGGGACACCGGGGAGCTGTTTTTT. Its protein is CASSIGGWDTGELFF.